Following are 26 T cell receptor beta chains from one sample sequenced in a study of beta chain features in type 1 diabetes. Their antigens are not known. As every portion of the isolated RNA was reverse transcribed, the sequencing read expressed TCRB transcripts. Some clones are missing from TCRdb's copy, which holds only in-frame ones; the method was immunoSEQ multiplex PCR. The data contain about 640,000 clones, 12% of them singletons. General study results and limits: Within each of all four CD4+ subsets, Type 1 diabetes patients had TCRB CDR3s that were moderately but significantly shorter.

The sequencing sample was made of naive CD4+ T cells from blood. The origin of the receptors is a man aged 25 to 40 with type 1 diabetes.

This clone was observed many times. The sample carries other DNA sequences with the same CDR3. This chain joins TRBV18 and TRBJ2-7; D possibly corresponds to TRBD1 (6 bases). Germline CDR1 reads KGHSH; CDR2 reads LQKENI. The CDR3 is 14 amino acids. V shed 2 bases and J shed 0 bases, with 8 bases lying between them. The CDR3 region is CASSPSGASYEQYF. The CDR3 DNA is TGTGCCAGCTCACCATCAGGGGCCTCCTACGAGCAGTACTTC.

The V call is TRBV7-2, the J call TRBJ1-5, with TRBD1 as a possible D gene (5 bases). V lost 4 bases to trimming and J lost 12 bases, with 19 bases between them. The CDR3 is 14 amino acids. CDR1 and CDR2 from the germline V gene are SGHTA and FQGNSA. CDR3 nucleotides: TGTGCCAGCAGCTCCGGAAGCGGACGGGACCACCAGCATTTT. It specifies CASSSGSGRDHQHF.

The chain has TRBV27 and TRBJ1-1; the D gene is possibly TRBD1 (5 bases). CDR3 size: 14 residues. The V end lost 7 bases, the J end lost 5 bases, and 17 bases lay between the germline ends. Germline CDR1 and CDR2: MNHEY and SMNVEV (reference sequence). The CDR3 spells CASTRRGGWTEAFF. CDR3 nucleotides: TGTGCCAGCACCCGCCGGGGGGGGTGGACTGAAGCTTTCTTT.

This clone appeared a few times. This chain joins TRBV28 and TRBJ2-7; weak D call: TRBD1 (5 bases). Looked up from germline, CDR1 is MDHEN and CDR2 is SYDVKM. This CDR3 spans 11 amino acids. V was clipped by 5 bases and J by 12 bases, with 14 bases between them. The CDR3 protein is CASSEGARPYF. CDR3 coding DNA: TGTGCCAGCAGTGAAGGGGCTAGACCGTACTTC. The full variable domain, completed using reference TRBV28 and TRBJ2-7, is DVKVTQSSRYLVKRTGEKVFLECVQDMDHENMFWYRQDPGLGLRLIYFSYDVKMKEKGDIPEGYSVSREKKERFSLILESASTNQTSMYLCASSEGARPYFGPGTRLTVT.

This clone was seen more than once but under ten times. V gene TRBV5-1 combines with J gene TRBJ2-2; weak D call: TRBD1 (6 bases). The CDR3 has 13 amino acids. The V end lost 4 bases, the J end lost 5 bases, and 9 bases lay between the germline ends. Per the germline V gene, CDR1 is SGHRS and CDR2 is YFSETQ. CDR3 nucleotide sequence: TGCGCCAGCAGCACCGGACAGACCGGGGAGCTGTTTTTT. This encodes CASSTGQTGELFF.

This clone was detected only a few times. This chain links TRBV19 with TRBJ2-7; 8 bases align to TRBD1. Germline lookup yields CDR1 LNHDA and CDR2 SQIVND (reference sequence). The CDR3 spans 14 residues. The J segment lost 6 bases and the V segment lost 3 bases, leaving 7 bases of the junction unmatched. The CDR3 DNA is TGTGCCAGTAGTATCGGACAGGGTATTAGCGAGCAGTACTTC. Residues: CASSIGQGISEQYF.

J is TRBJ1-1 and V is TRBV29-1; D is perhaps TRBD1 (6 bases). The CDR3 runs 14 residues. Germline lookup yields CDR1 SQVTM and CDR2 ANQGSEA. The V and J ends lost 6 bases and 4 bases respectively, with 18 bases between them. CDR3 sequence (DNA): TGCAGCGTCAGAACGGGACACTCCAGCACTGAAGCTTTCTTT. This codes for CSVRTGHSSTEAFF.

The chain uses TRBV5-1 and TRBJ2-1; a weak D match, TRBD2 (6 bases). This CDR3 spans 16 amino acids. CDR1 and CDR2 (germline): SGHRS, YFSETQ. V was cut by 6 bases and J by 10 bases, with 26 bases left in between. This chain's CDR3 is CASTLEERRAIVEQFF. The CDR3 DNA follows: TGCGCCAGCACCCTTGAAGAGCGGAGGGCCATCGTGGAGCAGTTCTTC.

This clone appeared a few times. The V call is TRBV7-9, the J call TRBJ1-3; tentatively, D is TRBD1 (5 bases). Looked up from germline, CDR1 is SEHNR and CDR2 is FQNEAQ (reference sequence). With 4 bases removed from V and 0 bases from J, the gap between germline ends came to 13 bases. There are 16 residues in the CDR3. The CDR3 coding sequence is TGTGCCAGCAGCTCAAGAAGACAGAGCTCTGGAAACACCATATATTTT. Protein sequence: CASSSRRQSSGNTIYF.

V is TRBV5-1 and J is TRBJ2-3; D gene ambiguous. CDR1 is SGHRS and CDR2 is YFSETQ in the germline V gene. The CDR3 spans 14 residues. V lost 4 bases and J lost 2, with 11 bases in between. The DNA for the CDR3 is TGCGCCAGCAGCGTGGACGGAATCACAGATACGCAGTATTTT. This translates into CASSVDGITDTQYF.

Only a few counts were recorded for this clone. The chain has TRBV4-3 and TRBJ2-7; 11 nucleotides align to TRBD2. This CDR3 has 15 residues. Trimming at V came to 4 bases and at J to 1 base, leaving 3 bases not matched to a gene. Germline loops: CDR1 LGHNA, CDR2 YSLEER. This CDR3 reads CASSRLAGGSYEQYF. The CDR3 bases are TGCGCCAGCAGCCGGCTAGCGGGGGGATCCTACGAGCAGTACTTC.

This clone was seen a few times. The chain employs TRBV29-1 and TRBJ2-7, with 7 bases fitting TRBD1. Trimming at V came to 0 bases and at J to 1 base, leaving 15 bases not matched to a gene. The CDR3 loop spans 18 amino acids. Germline V CDR1 and CDR2: SQVTM, ANQGSEA. Written as DNA, the CDR3 is TGCAGCGTTGAAGAAAGGCTCCATACAGGGGATAGGTCCTACGAGCAGTACTTC. It encodes CSVEERLHTGDRSYEQYF.

The chain uses TRBV7-2 and TRBJ2-2; 8 bases agree with TRBD1. CDR3 length: 16 amino acids. The V gene's germline CDR1 is SGHTA and CDR2 FQGNSA. The ends lost 5 bases at V and 1 base at J; junction bases unmatched: 6. CDR3 in DNA: TGTGCCAGCAGCCTGGTCGGGACAGGGAACACCGGGGAGCTGTTTTTT. Residues: CASSLVGTGNTGELFF.

The chain joins TRBV6-1 to TRBJ2-7; a possible D gene is TRBD2 (6 bases). Germline V gene lookup returns CDR1 MNHNS and CDR2 SASEGT. CDR3 length equals 15 residues. Trimming stripped 6 bases from V and 5 bases from J, with 20 bases between. The CDR3 nucleotides read TGTGCCAGCAGAACTAGCCCCCTAGCGTGGAACGAGCAGTACTTC. This sequence encodes CASRTSPLAWNEQYF.

This clone has more than one count but fewer than ten. The chain uses TRBV18 and TRBJ2-7; 7 bases match TRBD1. CDR3 length: 13 amino acids. CDR1 and CDR2 from the germline V gene are KGHSH and LQKENI. Losses at the gene ends were 6 bases for V and 5 bases for J; bases not matched to a gene: 7. CDR3 in amino acids: CASSWDRKNEQYF. The CDR3 DNA follows: TGTGCCAGCTCTTGGGACAGAAAAAACGAGCAGTACTTC. The whole variable domain, filled in from reference TRBV18 and TRBJ2-7, reads NAGVMQNPRHLVRRRGQEARLRCSPMKGHSHVYWYRQLPEEGLKFMVYLQKENIIDESGMPKERFSAEFPKEGPSILRIQQVVRGDSAAYFCASSWDRKNEQYFGPGTRLTVT.

The genes are TRBV7-6 and TRBJ2-4, with D perhaps matching TRBD1 (6 bases). Trimming left V 5 bases short and J 1 base short, with 12 bases between. Germline V gene data show CDR1 as SGHVS and CDR2 as FNYEAQ. This CDR3 is 15 amino acids long. Written as DNA, the CDR3 is TGTGCCAGCAGCCCTTTGGGGGCCGCCAAAAACATTCAGTACTTC. Residues: CASSPLGAAKNIQYF.

In its sample, this clone was seen a few times. CDR3 region: CASSLVTANQETQYF. CDR3 DNA: TGCGCCAGCAGCTTGGTAACCGCGAACCAAGAGACCCAGTACTTC. The chain combines TRBV5-1 with TRBJ2-5; no reliable D call. V was shortened by 0 bases and J by 0 bases, with 9 bases between the two germline ends. Looked up from germline, CDR1 is SGHRS and CDR2 is YFSETQ. The CDR3 consists of 15 residues.

This clone was recorded a few times. The chain has TRBV7-9 and TRBJ1-3, with D perhaps TRBD1 (5 bases). CDR1 and CDR2 from the germline V gene are SEHNR and FQNEAQ (reference sequence). The V end was cut by 7 bases, the J end by 0 bases, with 19 bases between. The CDR3 runs 17 residues. This chain's CDR3 is CASTRRQGANSGNTIYF. CDR3 DNA: TGTGCCAGCACCAGAAGGCAGGGTGCTAACTCTGGAAACACCATATATTTT.

V is TRBV2 and J is TRBJ1-5, with D unclear. CDR3 size: 17 residues. From germline, CDR1 is SNHLY and CDR2 FYNNEI. V was trimmed by 5 bases and J by 2 bases, leaving 19 bases between them. CDR3 protein: CASSTQIGRQGNQPQHF. The DNA of the CDR3 is TGTGCCAGCAGTACTCAAATCGGACGCCAGGGCAATCAGCCCCAGCATTTT.

This clone was seen a few times. The J gene is TRBJ2-5, the V gene TRBV29-1, with D possibly matching TRBD2 (6 bases). The CDR3 is 14 amino acids. The germline V gene has CDR1 SQVTM and CDR2 ANQGSEA. V lost 4 bases, J lost 1 base, and 13 bases lay in between. CDR3 sequence (DNA): TGCAGCGTTGCATCCGGGACTCTCCAAGAGACCCAGTACTTC. Residues: CSVASGTLQETQYF.

Only a few counts were recorded for this clone. The V call is TRBV4-3, the J call TRBJ2-3, with TRBD2 matching over 12 bases. The V and J ends lost 1 base and 5 bases, in that order; junction bases with no gene match: 7. Germline V gene data show CDR1 as LGHNA and CDR2 as YSLEER. The CDR3 covers 17 residues. The CDR3 spells CASSQGASGGAGDTQYF. In DNA form, the CDR3 reads TGCGCCAGCAGCCAAGGGGCTAGCGGGGGGGCAGGAGATACGCAGTATTTT.

This clone came up a few times. The chain has TRBV5-1 and TRBJ2-3; D not resolved. Trimming shortened V by 2 bases and J by 5 bases, and 3 bases separated the two germline ends. Germline lookup yields CDR1 SGHRS and CDR2 YFSETQ. The CDR3 sequence is 11 residues long. The CDR3 DNA follows: TGCGCCAGCAGCTTCAGAGATACGCAGTATTTT. Translated: CASSFRDTQYF.

The chain uses TRBV2 and TRBJ1-2; 11 bases are a match to TRBD1. Trimming at V came to 5 bases and at J to 4 bases, leaving 3 bases not matched to a gene. This CDR3 has 14 amino acids. CDR1 and CDR2 from the germline V gene are SNHLY and FYNNEI. The CDR3 loop reads CASSRDRGAYGYTF. The CDR3 DNA sequence: TGTGCCAGCAGTAGGGACAGGGGGGCCTATGGCTACACCTTC.

This chain uses TRBV7-2 with TRBJ2-3, with 10 positions matching TRBD1. This CDR3 has 15 amino acids. With 5 bases clipped from V and 1 base from J, the junction kept 3 bases outside the gene matches. CDR1 and CDR2 from the germline V gene are SGHTA and FQGNSA. The CDR3 DNA reads as TGTGCCAGCAGCCGACAGGGGGCTGGCACAGATACGCAGTATTTT. This codes for CASSRQGAGTDTQYF.

The CDR3 loop reads CASSLSGDWTQHF. DNA for the CDR3: TGTGCCAGCAGCTTATCGGGGGACTGGACCCAGCATTTT. The chain recombines TRBV11-3 with TRBJ1-5; a weak D match, TRBD1 (5 bases). Germline V gene data show CDR1 as SGHNT and CDR2 as YENEEA. CDR3 length: 13 residues. The V and J ends lost 2 bases and 11 bases respectively, with 13 bases between them.

The V call is TRBV5-1, the J call TRBJ2-6, with no clear D. Germline V gene lookup returns CDR1 SGHRS and CDR2 YFSETQ. The CDR3 contains 14 residues. Trimming removed 5 bases from V and 0 bases from J, with 6 bases in between. The CDR3 nucleotides are TGCGCCAGCAGTTCAGCCTCTGGGGCCAACGTCCTGACTTTC. Translated, it gives CASSSASGANVLTF.